This T cell receptor (beta chain) was documented in a study of T-cell memory formation after mild COVID-19. The CDR3 runs 18 residues. The V segment lost 6 bases and the J segment 0 bases; nucleotides outside the gene matches: 9. In germline, CDR1 is SGHTA, CDR2 FQGNSA. This clonotype was detected a few times. Each CDR3 protein is one row after TCRdb ran MiXCR on the 5' RACE reads. Of around 530,000 distinct CDR3 sequences listed, roughly 22% are singletons. Material for sequencing was PBMCs or a T cell subset sorted from them (not recorded which). This TCR came from an adult woman who had mild COVID-19 (a few samples of this study predate the infection). Cell type and time point are not known. This chain joins TRBV7-2 and TRBJ2-5; 14 positions match TRBD2. The CDR3 loop reads CASRMGLAGAMYQETQYF. As DNA, the CDR3 is TGTGCCAGCAGAATGGGACTAGCGGGAGCGATGTACCAAGAGACCCAGTACTTC.